This entry describes one TCR beta chain. Its matching antigen is unknown. 13 Jbeta primers and 60 Vbeta primers were used for the PCR. The repertoire was sequenced with immunoSEQ multiplex PCR; TCRdb's copy has only in-frame clones and lacks some. The sample includes around 140,000 clones, roughly 70% of them seen just once. This sample was taken from a study of cytomegalovirus exposure and HLA in healthy donors. Unmatched junction bases numbered 12, after V lost 6 bases and J lost 5 bases. The CDR3 sequence is 15 residues long. The germline gives CDR1 MNHEY, CDR2 SVGAGI. Overall study results and limits: Later analysis identified a missense DCLRE1C variant that was linked to TCR beta V- and J-gene trimming. Rarity characterized most TCR sequences, yet some public TCRs appeared in many donors.

The sequenced material came from PBMCs. The gene calls are TRBV6-5 and TRBJ2-7; TRBD2 aligns across 8 bases. This receptor was taken from a man younger than 40 in good health and CMV-seronegative. The CDR3 region has the DNA TGTGCCAGCAGAGTTACCGGGGGGGCCAGTCACGAGCAGTACTTC. It codes for CASRVTGGASHEQYF.